Sequencing of this T cell receptor (beta chain) was carried out in a study of cytomegalovirus exposure and HLA in healthy donors. Study findings and constraints: Per published reports, the classifier diagnosed cytomegalovirus status with high specificity and sensitivity. Likely technical artifact: a cluster of highly shared sequence variants. V segments that were indistinguishable, TRBV6-2 and TRBV6-3 among them, were omitted from analysis.

A word on this clone: Its antigen remains unknown.

Primers: 60 Vbeta forward and 13 Jbeta reverse. TCRdb's copy holds only in-frame clones and misses some; the assay was immunoSEQ multiplex PCR. The sample includes roughly 290,000 clones, 80% of them seen just once. CDR3 size: 15 residues. J gave up 2 bases and V 4 bases, and 4 bases lay outside the gene matches. Germline lookup yields CDR1 KGHSH and CDR2 LQKENI. V gene TRBV18 combines with J gene TRBJ1-5, with 8 bases lining up with TRBD1. The sequence came from a girl under 10 years old in good health and CMV-seronegative. Sequenced: PBMCs. As DNA, the CDR3 is TGTGCCAGCTCACGACCGGGACAGGGCAATCAGCCCCAGCATTTT. As protein: CASSRPGQGNQPQHF.